This TCR beta chain appears in the sequencing data of a study of T cell repertoires in cytomegalovirus infection. TCRdb fed the reads into MiXCR, producing one record per CDR3 protein. Counted here are fewer than 650,000 distinct CDR3 sequences, around two fifths occurring once; the ten biggest clones make up 48%. In the case of this clonotype: The antigen is unknown.

There are 17 residues in the CDR3. J lost 4 bases, V lost 3 bases, and 9 bases had no gene match. Germline V CDR1 and CDR2: SGHNT, YYREEE (reference sequence). The receptor was isolated from a human donor in good health (CMV status not recorded). Some clones in this sample may be carry-over from other donors' samples. The chain is built from TRBV5-4 and TRBJ2-3; 12 bases align to TRBD2. Here the sequenced sample was cultured PBMCs, taken from culture after CMV antigen stimulation. The CDR3 loop reads CASSSSGGAGYPDTQYF. The CDR3 region has the DNA TGTGCCAGCAGCTCTAGCGGGGGGGCTGGATACCCAGATACGCAGTATTTT.